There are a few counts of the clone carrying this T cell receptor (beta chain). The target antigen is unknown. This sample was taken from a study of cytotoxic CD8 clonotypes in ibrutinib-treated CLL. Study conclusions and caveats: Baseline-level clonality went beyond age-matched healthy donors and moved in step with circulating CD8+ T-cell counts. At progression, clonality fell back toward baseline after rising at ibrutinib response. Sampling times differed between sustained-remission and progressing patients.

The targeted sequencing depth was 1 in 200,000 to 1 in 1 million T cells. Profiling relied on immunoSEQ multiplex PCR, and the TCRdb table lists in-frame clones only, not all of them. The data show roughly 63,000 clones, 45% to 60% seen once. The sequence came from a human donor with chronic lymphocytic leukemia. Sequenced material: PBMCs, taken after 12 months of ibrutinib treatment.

CDR3 protein: CASSQDHRLAKNIQYF. As DNA, the CDR3 is TGCGCCAGCAGCCAAGACCATAGACTAGCCAAAAACATTCAGTACTTC. The rearrangement links TRBV4-1 to TRBJ2-4; D unclear. The CDR3 spans 16 residues. In germline, CDR1 is MGHRA, CDR2 YSYEKL. Deletions cut 0 bases from V and 0 bases from J, with 9 bases between.